This record covers a single T cell receptor beta chain. The target antigen is unknown. This sample is drawn from a study of vaccination effects on CD4 cells after COVID-19. Profiling relied on immunoSEQ multiplex PCR, and the TCRdb table lists in-frame clones only, not all of them. In the table there are roughly 70,000 clones, roughly 79% of which are singletons. Ahead of sequencing, the ViraFEST assay grew antigen-specific CD4+ T cells using viral peptide pools. Investigators separated out CD4+ T cells once about eleven days of culture had passed. Everyone in the study got two shots of either the BNT162b2 or mRNA-1273 vaccine. The source material was CD4+ T cells from PBMCs cultured with HCoV-OC43 spike peptides, sampled after COVID-19 vaccination. Subset specified: HCoV-OC43 spike overlapping peptide pool stimulation. This receptor was identified in a human donor who received a COVID-19 vaccine.

CDR3 nucleotide sequence: TGTGCCAGTAGTGAGGCCGTCAGTTCGAATGAGCAGTTCTTC. Translating gives CASSEAVSSNEQFF. The chain couples TRBV19 to TRBJ2-1; D is unresolved. The V end lost 5 bases, the J end lost 7 bases, and 15 bases lay between the germline ends. This CDR3 spans 14 amino acids. From germline, CDR1 is LNHDA and CDR2 SQIVND (reference sequence).